This T cell receptor (beta chain) was found in a study of blood T cell repertoires in COVID-19. Here immunoSEQ multiplex PCR was the method, and the copy in TCRdb shows in-frame clones only, minus some. Here the sample spans 250,000 to 300,000 clones, approximately 90% being singletons. Clinical history as reported by participants underpinned cohort assignment. V gave up 1 base and J gave up 8 bases; unmatched junction bases: 9. The germline V gene has CDR1 SGHKS and CDR2 YYEKEE (reference sequence). This CDR3 spans 15 amino acids. The TCR comes from a woman in her sixties or seventies in a cohort exposed to, infected with or recovered from COVID-19 (not recorded which). The rearrangement uses TRBV5-5 and TRBJ2-1; 7 bases are a match to TRBD2. What was sequenced was PBMCs or T cells enriched from blood (not recorded which). CDR3 bases: TGTGCCAGCAGCTTGTGGCGACTAGCAGGCGATGAGCAGTTCTTC. Protein: CASSLWRLAGDEQFF.